This T cell receptor beta chain was captured in a study of blood T cell repertoires in COVID-19. Looking at the study overall: T cells, B-cell-depleted T cells, or PBMCs provided the cDNA or gDNA that served as material.

CDR1 and CDR2 (germline): ENHRY, SYGVKD. The CDR3 covers 14 residues. V was clipped by 10 bases and J by 7 bases; unmatched bases: 15. The repertoire was sequenced with immunoSEQ multiplex PCR; TCRdb's copy has only in-frame clones and lacks some. The repertoire consists of under 300,000 clones, with approximately 79% occurring once and the leading ten covering approximately 4.9%. The sequenced sample was peripheral blood. This clonotype was sampled from a woman of 80 years or more with active or convalescent COVID-19. The J gene is TRBJ1-2, the V gene TRBV10-3; 7 nucleotides align to TRBD1. CDR3: CATLDRATLFGYTF. CDR3 DNA: TGTGCCACCCTAGACAGGGCCACCCTCTTTGGCTACACCTTC.